This T cell receptor beta chain was sequenced for a study of memory CD4+ T cells and cytomegalovirus serostatus (dated 2019 in TCRdb). For the study in its entirety: The cohort included around 33 healthy adults from Belgium, of whom 9 were CMV seropositive and 24 were CMV seronegative. To replicate a published TCR-based CMV serostatus classifier, the study sequenced CD4+ memory TCRbeta repertoires from a Belgian cohort whose cytomegalovirus serostatus was known. What the research found in general, with its limitations: Only CD4+CD45RO+ memory cells were sequenced, unlike the original study, which covered naive and memory CD4+ and CD8+ populations. Among the 150 or so previously reported CMV-associated TCRbeta sequences, 67 showed up in the CD4+ memory repertoires, with each one found in between one and five individuals. The results were interpreted as suggesting that the CMV-associated TCR signature is mostly present in the CD4+ memory repertoire. The original-framework classifier achieved a median bootstrapped AUC of almost 0.97 with a 95% CI of 0.76-1.00 on the Belgian cohort. For CMV serostatus prediction, a median bootstrapped AUC of approximately 0.95 was reached with the original framework, and a median bootstrapped AUC of about 0.9 was reached with a US-trained random forest.

Genomic DNA was extracted from sorted cells with the Quick-DNA Microprep Kit. Amplification of TCRbeta DNA was done with the immunoSEQ hsTCRbeta kit, following the protocol from the manufacturer. TCRbeta libraries were sequenced on an Illumina MiSeq instrument. Processing in the source paper ran as follows. Removing out-of-frame sequences left some 2,200,000 distinct TCRbeta sequences, an average of approximately 65,000 per individual. Each individual was scored using the number of 150 to 200 previously reported CMV-associated TCRbeta sequences that the individual carried and the total number of productive distinct TCRbeta sequences. A beta-binomial model was reimplemented in Python, and scikit-learn random forests with default parameters were trained on data from the US cohort. Classifier performance on the Belgian cohort was reported as the median AUC with percentile confidence intervals calculated over 10,000 bootstrap iterations. Held by TCRdb, this immuneACCESS table contains in-frame sequences only and omits some clones. Under half of the omission traces to an unresolved V gene where checked; the cause of the rest is unknown. V and J calls and clone size are copied from that table; D and trimming were computed from the DNA. This sample comprises 80,000 or so clones, 78% of them detected only once. In total, the top ten clones hold just over 2.5% of the sample.

On this clone itself: Its antigen remains undetermined. It has no much larger one-base neighbor in the sample; base qualities were not kept.

The CDR3, from cysteine to phenylalanine, totals 13 residues. Here the CDR3 DNA is all that survives: 39 bases in frame from base 1. CDR1 SGHRS and CDR2 YFSETQ were looked up in the germline V gene. A FACSAria II was used to sort memory CD4+ T cells, defined as single viable CD3+CD4+CD8-CD45RO+ cells. CMV serostatus was determined using a Roche Elecsys assay that detects serum IgG against CMV pp150, pp28, p38 and p52. Following thawing, total CD4+ T cells were enriched through positive selection using CD4 magnetic microbeads. Samples originated from another study that specifically interrogated the CD4+ T cell memory repertoire. Peripheral blood mononuclear cells were isolated and cryopreserved following standard operating procedures; serum was stored at -80 °C. The staining relied on CD3-PerCP (BW264/56), CD4-APC (RPA-T4), CD45RO-PE (UCHT1) and CD8-Pacific Orange (3B5) antibodies, and Sytox blue was used to exclude non-viable cells.

Sequences were obtained from memory CD4+ T cells from blood. This receptor chain uses TRBV5-1 and TRBJ2-5; the D gene is perhaps TRBD1, from 6 matching bases. The J call is in doubt because the DNA end fits TRBJ2-7 better. This TCR derives from an adult in good health and CMV-seropositive. The CDR3 protein is CASSLGRGSEQYF. Read as DNA, the sequence is TGCGCCAGCAGCTTGGGCAGGGGAAGCGAGCAGTACTTC.